The clone carrying this TCR beta chain was observed many times. This specimen comes from a study of molecular identifiers for immune sequencing clone quantification. Study details: In replicates, RNA from roughly 21,000 or 96,000 naive CD8 cells was divided five ways and four parts were sequenced.

The CDR3 extends over 13 amino acids. CDR1 LNHDA and CDR2 SQIVND come from the germline V gene (reference sequence). V was pared by 3 bases and J by 5 bases, with 2 bases of the junction left unmatched. Previously described methods with listed TCR primers produced the bulk TCR libraries. Each CDR3 protein gets one entry after TCRdb re-called the PCR reads with MiXCR. The data contain roughly 300,000 distinct CDR3 sequences, roughly a quarter of them seen just once; the ten biggest clones take up about 0.73%. The authors gated naive CD8 T cells as CD8+CD4-CCR7+CD45RA+ for sorting. This clonotype was sampled from a human donor in good health. Some libraries in this study had Jurkat cell RNA spiked in. The specimen sequenced was naive CD8+ T cells from blood, with Jurkat cell RNA spiked in. This sample's subset: FACS-sorted CD8+CD4-CCR7+CD45RA+ naive T cells. The chain employs TRBV19 and TRBJ1-1, with 8 bases lining up with TRBD1. The CDR3 DNA sequence: TGTGCCAGTAGTATGACAGGGGAGACTGAAGCTTTCTTT. It encodes CASSMTGETEAFF.